This T cell receptor (beta chain) was recovered during a study of T cell clonotyping in hematopoietic cell transplantation. Study-wide results and limits: Without cell sorting, CD4 versus CD8 contributions remain unresolved. Broader posttransplant TCR repertoire diversity was predicted by graft donor and pretransplant recipient Inverse Simpson Index values. At the given depth, recipient repertoires were over 97% de novo clonotypes.

Trimming took 3 bases from V and 5 from J; bases not matched to a gene: 3. CDR1 is SGHTA and CDR2 is FQGTGA in the germline V gene. There are 14 residues in the CDR3. Of note for this clone: The antigen is unknown.

Some clones are missing from TCRdb's copy, which holds only in-frame ones; the method was immunoSEQ multiplex PCR. Seen here are approximately 5,000 clones, roughly four fifths observed once, and the top ten hold around a fifth. The genes are TRBV7-3 and TRBJ2-1; TRBD1 matches 8 bases. The specimen was peripheral blood mononuclear cells, collected 100 days after allogeneic stem cell transplant. The TCR comes from a male patient between 60 and 69 years old who had an allogeneic stem cell transplant, so T cells may come from the graft donor. Some clones in this sample may be carry-over from other donors' samples. In nucleotides, the CDR3 is TGTGCCAGCAGCTTGGGACAGGTAGACAATGAGCAGTTCTTC. It specifies CASSLGQVDNEQFF.